This T cell receptor (beta chain) was profiled in a study of response to subunit inactivated influenza vaccine. Regarding the study as a whole: The authors suggested that few new T cells are recruited per seasonal influenza vaccination.

This CDR3 has 14 amino acids. Trimming removed 3 bases at V and 3 bases at J, with 6 bases between. On this clonotype itself: Its antigen is unidentified.

TCRdb analysed the RT-PCR reads with MiXCR anew, one entry per CDR3 protein. The data contain over 650,000 distinct CDR3 sequences, about 18% of them singletons. The receptor's source is a man aged 45-65 years who received an inactivated influenza vaccine. Here the sequenced sample was PBMCs from blood, taken 5 days after vaccination. This chain joins TRBV12-3 or TRBV12-4 and TRBJ1-6; the D is unclear. The CDR3 bases are TGTGCCAGCAGTTTTGCTTTCTATAATTCACCCCTCCACTTT. Translated, it gives CASSFAFYNSPLHF.